The T cell receptor beta chain described here comes from a study of blood T cell repertoires in COVID-19. Study-wide context: COVID-19 samples, acute and convalescent, were from the United States, Italy and Spain. Nucleic acid was either cDNA or gDNA, and it came from T cells, B-cell-depleted T cells, or PBMCs.

Followed longitudinally, the Seattle patients had been enrolled during active infection. Per the authors' pipeline: Nucleated cell counts were estimated from reference gene primer amplification. Here immunoSEQ multiplex PCR was the method, and the copy in TCRdb shows in-frame clones only, minus some. That table furnishes V, J and clone size, whereas the DNA furnished D and trimming. Altogether a few hundred thousand clones are present, roughly 86% being singletons, with the ten largest covering 11%. The sequencing input was peripheral blood. The sequence came from a woman in her 30s with COVID-19, enrolled during active disease.

CDR3 region: CASSQGERTSGGLTQYF. CDR3 DNA sequence: TGCGCCAGCAGCCAAGGGGAGAGGACTAGCGGGGGCCTTACCCAGTACTTC. The rearrangement links TRBV4-1 to TRBJ2-5, with 13 nucleotides matching TRBD2. This CDR3 has 17 residues. Germline V gene sequence: CDR1 MGHRA, CDR2 YSYEKL. V dropped 1 base and J dropped 8; count of bases not matched to a gene: 10.